This TCR beta chain comes out of a study of blood T cell repertoires in COVID-19. Overall study: PBMCs, B-cell-depleted T cells, or T cells were the source of the cDNA or gDNA that made up the material.

Trimming removed 7 bases at V and 2 bases at J, with 9 bases between. CDR3 size: 12 residues. Clones were read by immunoSEQ multiplex PCR, and TCRdb kept only the in-frame ones, dropping some. This table has about 120,000 clones, approximately 85% appearing once. This clone was counted only a few times. The receptor was isolated from a man between 65 and 79 years old with acute or convalescent COVID-19. What was sequenced was peripheral blood. The rearrangement joins TRBV12-3 or TRBV12-4 to TRBJ2-7, with D perhaps matching TRBD1 (6 bases). The CDR3 region has the DNA TGTGCCAGCAAAGGACAGACCTACGAGCAGTACTTC. It specifies CASKGQTYEQYF.